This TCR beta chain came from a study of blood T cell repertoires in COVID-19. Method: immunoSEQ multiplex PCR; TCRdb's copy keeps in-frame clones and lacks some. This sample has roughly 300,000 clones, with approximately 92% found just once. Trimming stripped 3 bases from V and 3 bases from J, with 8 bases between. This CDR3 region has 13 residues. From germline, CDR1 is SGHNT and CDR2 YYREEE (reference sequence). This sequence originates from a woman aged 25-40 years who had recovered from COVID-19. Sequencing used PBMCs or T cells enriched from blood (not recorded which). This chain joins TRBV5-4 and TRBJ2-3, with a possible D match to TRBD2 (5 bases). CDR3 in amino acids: CASSSRETDTQYF. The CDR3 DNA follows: TGTGCCAGCAGCTCCCGGGAAACAGATACGCAGTATTTT.